Given below is one T cell receptor beta chain in context. This record belongs to a study of shared clonotypes between healthy human individuals. Sequenced by immunoSEQ multiplex PCR; TCRdb stores in-frame clones only, minus some. The table has more than 150,000 clones, 66% seen once; the top ten hold more than 9%. This CDR3 is built from 16 residues. Germline V gene data show CDR1 as SNHLY and CDR2 as FYNNEI. V lost 6 bases to trimming and J lost 0 bases, with 16 bases between them. The chain joins TRBV2 to TRBJ2-3, with a tentative D call TRBD2 (5 bases). The sample taken for sequencing was memory CD4+ T cells sorted from blood. The subset here: CD45RA-negative fraction. The sequence derives from a man in his thirties or forties in good health. CDR3 bases: TGTGCCAGCAGAAAAAGGAGGACCTCTAGCACAGATACGCAGTATTTT. Residues: CASRKRRTSSTDTQYF.